This is a list of T cell receptor beta chains from one sample in a study of T cells in Graves' hyperthyroidism and ophthalmopathy. TCRdb reprocessed the multiplex PCR reads via MiXCR and lists one record per CDR3 protein. The sample carries about 350,000 distinct CDR3 sequences, over 15% recorded once. Sequenced material: blood. These receptors were collected from a woman in her forties with Graves' ophthalmopathy. Both conserved end residues are part of each CDR3. D genes are given only for firm matches. Some rows mark clone size as missing; the rest say once, few, many or name a class of expanded clone.

v_gene	abundance	d_gene	j_gene	CDR3aa	CDR3nt
TRBV15	few	TRBD1	TRBJ2-7	CATSWDRGNYEQYF	TGTGCCACCAGCTGGGACAGGGGGAACTACGAGCAGTACTTC
TRBV9	many	TRBD2	TRBJ2-3	CASTLSGRTFSTDTQYF	TGTGCCAGCACCCTTAGCGGGCGCACTTTTAGCACAGATACGCAGTATTTT
TRBV5-6	few	TRBD2	TRBJ2-5	CASSRTSGRAWETQYF	TGTGCCAGCAGCCGGACTAGCGGGAGGGCGTGGGAGACCCAGTACTTC
TRBV20-1	many	TRBD1	TRBJ2-5	CSARDRGRFRPPKRETQYF	TGCAGTGCTAGAGACAGGGGGCGTTTTCGGCCCCCCAAGCGGGAGACCCAGTACTTC
TRBV20-1	many	TRBD1	TRBJ1-1	CSAYKGAYTEAFF	TGCAGTGCTTATAAGGGGGCGTATACTGAAGCTTTCTTT
TRBV7-8	many	NA	TRBJ2-7	CASSLFWTGHYEQYF	TGTGCCAGCAGCTTATTTTGGACGGGGCACTACGAGCAGTACTTC
TRBV12-5	many	TRBD2	TRBJ2-7	CASGFTTGGPSRQYF	TGTGCTAGTGGCTTCACGACGGGGGGACCTTCGAGGCAGTACTTC
TRBV30	many	NA	TRBJ1-1	CAWRSRVRVNTEAFF	TGTGCCTGGAGAAGTAGGGTCAGGGTGAACACTGAAGCTTTCTTT
TRBV6-6	many	NA	TRBJ1-5	CASSSRNQPQHF	TGTGCCAGCAGTTCTCGCAATCAGCCCCAGCATTTT
TRBV27	NA	NA	TRBJ1-5	CASSHYRDSNQPQHF	TGTGCCAGCAGTCATTATAGGGACAGCAATCAGCCCCAGCATTTT
TRBV6-2/TRBV6-3	many	NA	TRBJ2-2	CASSYLSGSIAGELFF	TGTGCCAGCAGTTACCTCTCTGGGAGTATCGCCGGGGAGCTGTTTTTT
TRBV7-9	many	TRBD2	TRBJ2-7	CASSASGRGPYEQYF	TGTGCCAGCAGCGCAAGCGGGAGAGGGCCCTACGAGCAGTACTTC
TRBV29-1	few	TRBD2	TRBJ2-7	CSVLGTSGSGYEQYF	TGCAGCGTCCTAGGGACTAGCGGGAGTGGGTACGAGCAGTACTTC
TRBV5-1	many	NA	TRBJ1-1	CASSLGPGSTEAFF	TGCGCCAGCAGCTTGGGTCCAGGGAGCACTGAAGCTTTCTTT